This T cell receptor (beta chain) was sequenced in a study of regulatory T cells in long-lasting Graves disease. In building TCR beta libraries, iRepertoire HTBI primers were used together with Arm-PCR of CDR3 regions. TCRdb re-derived calls from the multiplex PCR reads in MiXCR, one entry per CDR3 protein. The data show 300,000 to 350,000 distinct CDR3 sequences, with less than 20% seen just once and roughly 29% held by the top ten. Germline loops: CDR1 DFQATT, CDR2 SNEGSKA (reference sequence). V lost 4 bases and J lost 7, with 25 bases in between. This CDR3 is 16 amino acids long. Note on this clonotype: Its antigen is still unknown.

Time point specified: persistent/refractory GD, antithyroid drugs over 5 years with positive TRAb. PBMCs were the source of the RNA used for TCR sequencing. Findings and caveats of the study: New patients shared some 980 public clonotypes, and persistent patients shared more, with under 3,000.

The sequenced sample was peripheral blood mononuclear cells (PBMCs), obtained when the disease was refractory, from a patient treated with antithyroid drugs. This clonotype originated in a female donor with Graves disease. The chain employs TRBV20-1 and TRBJ2-5; D is possibly TRBD2 (6 bases). As DNA, the CDR3 is TGCAGTGCTACCTCTAGAGGCCTAGCGAGTAGGGGGACCCAGTACTTC. As protein: CSATSRGLASRGTQYF.